The sequence of this T cell receptor beta chain was determined in a study of T-cell memory formation after mild COVID-19. Study results and limitations: Shrinking CD4+ clones resided mostly in CM and EM, and CD8+ ones in EMRA. Memory cells collected pre-infection included some clones that later responded, suggesting cross-reactive memory joined. CD4/CD8 balance held among clones contracting day 15 to 85, and later expanders leaned CD4+.

A note on this clonotype: What it recognizes is unknown.

This CDR3 is built from 15 residues. Germline V gives CDR1 MGHRA, CDR2 YSYEKL. Trimming took off 5 bases at V and 3 bases at J, with 16 bases between the two ends. 5'RACE with constant-segment primers built TCRalpha and TCRbeta cDNA libraries with UMIs. TCRdb fed the 5' RACE reads into MiXCR, producing one record per CDR3 protein. The sample has hundreds of thousands of distinct CDR3 sequences, 25% to 30% seen once. This receptor was identified in an adult woman who had mild COVID-19 (a few samples of this study predate the infection). Cell type and time point are not known. The chain combines TRBV4-1 with TRBJ1-2, with no clear D. Specimen: PBMCs or a T cell subset sorted from them (not recorded which). DNA for the CDR3: TGCGCCAGCAGCTCCCCGATAAAGAGGGACTATGGCTACACCTTC. Its protein is CASSSPIKRDYGYTF.